This T cell receptor (beta chain) was identified during a study of T cell changes during pregnancy in multiple sclerosis. V was trimmed by 6 bases and J by 2 bases, leaving 11 bases between them. This CDR3 is 13 amino acids long. Germline V CDR1 and CDR2: MDHEN, SYDVKM. Assay: immunoSEQ multiplex PCR; the TCRdb copy retains only in-frame clones and omits some. The sample lists fewer than 100,000 clones; about 92% were seen once. The source material was peripheral blood, sampled after pregnancy. The sequence derives from a female donor in good health, enrolled as a control in a pregnancy study. The chain uses TRBV28 and TRBJ2-7; D is ambiguous. The CDR3: CASRIGAAYEQYF. The DNA for the CDR3 is TGTGCCAGCAGAATCGGAGCCGCCTACGAGCAGTACTTC.